What follows are 13 T cell receptor beta chains derived from one specimen sequenced in a study of blood T cells in healthy people across ages. A second PCR, run for about 7 to 11 cycles, used a sample-barcoded 5' primer plus a J-beta primer mix. In TCRdb, the 5' RACE reads were re-called with MiXCR into one record per CDR3 protein. The table shows roughly 1,500,000 distinct CDR3 sequences, with around 35% occurring only once. Material for sequencing was blood. These receptors all come from a woman in her 30s in good health.

The V and J genes are TRBV7-9 and TRBJ2-7; possibly TRBD1 or TRBD2 for D (5 bases each). Germline CDR1 and CDR2: SEHNR and FQNEAQ (reference sequence). The CDR3 covers 15 residues. V was pared by 5 bases and J by 0 bases, with 14 bases between. This chain's CDR3 is CASSGGDGGSYEQYF. Written as DNA, the CDR3 is TGTGCCAGCAGCGGGGGAGACGGCGGCTCCTACGAGCAGTACTTC.

This clonotype was recorded a few times. The chain recombines TRBV20-1 with TRBJ2-5; D could derive from TRBD1 or TRBD2 (6 bases each). CDR3 length: 15 amino acids. Trimming took 0 bases from V and 5 from J, leaving 16 bases between them. The germline V gene encodes CDR1 DFQATT and CDR2 SNEGSKA (reference sequence). The CDR3 reads CSARDAEGGEETQYF. DNA of the CDR3: TGCAGTGCTAGAGACGCGGAGGGGGGTGAGGAGACCCAGTACTTC.

A remark on this clonotype: This could be a read error, since a much larger clone is one nucleotide away. J is TRBJ1-2 and V is TRBV4-1; perhaps TRBD1 as D (5 bases). This CDR3 has 15 amino acids. The germline CDR1 and CDR2 sequences are MGHRA and YSYEKL. The CDR3 protein is CVSSQPLQGSGGYTF. CDR3 coding DNA: TGCGTCAGCAGCCAACCACTGCAGGGAAGTGGAGGCTACACCTTC.

The chain is built from TRBV4-1 and TRBJ1-2; no clear D. The CDR3 covers 15 residues. Germline CDR1 MGHRA, CDR2 YSYEKL. The germline V and J ends were trimmed by 3 bases and 4 bases, with 15 bases remaining between them. CDR3 DNA sequence: TGCGCCAGCAGCCATGTGTCCGGCCGGATCTATGGCTACACCTTC. This gives the protein CASSHVSGRIYGYTF.

The sample holds many counts of this clonotype. Written as DNA, the CDR3 is TGCAGTGCTAGGGGACTAACCCAAGAGACCCAGTACTTC. The encoded protein is CSARGLTQETQYF. This chain connects TRBV20-1 to TRBJ2-5, with 7 bases that match TRBD2. Germline CDR1 and CDR2: DFQATT and SNEGSKA (reference sequence). V trimming: 3 bases; J trimming: 1 base; junction bases outside the gene matches: 2. The CDR3 loop spans 13 amino acids.

This clonotype has at least ten counts. The V call is TRBV13, the J call TRBJ2-1, with TRBD1 matching over 9 bases. The CDR3 length is 15 residues. With 1 base clipped from V and 6 bases from J, the junction kept 4 bases outside the gene matches. Germline CDR1 is PRHDT and CDR2 is FYEKMQ (reference sequence). Here the CDR3 reads CASSLAGQGGNEQFF. CDR3 DNA sequence: TGTGCCAGCAGCTTAGCGGGACAGGGAGGCAATGAGCAGTTCTTC.

V is TRBV7-2 and J is TRBJ2-5; the match to TRBD1 covers 7 bases. The J segment lost 6 bases and the V segment lost 4 bases, leaving 5 bases of the junction unmatched. This CDR3 has 13 residues. Looked up from germline, CDR1 is SGHTA and CDR2 is FQGNSA. The CDR3 protein is CASSSTGSKTQYF. In DNA form, the CDR3 reads TGTGCCAGCAGCTCGACAGGGTCCAAGACCCAGTACTTC.

This clonotype showed up just a few times. This rearrangement joins TRBV11-3 to TRBJ2-1; 7 bases match TRBD2. Trimming at V came to 3 bases and at J to 9 bases, leaving 17 bases not matched to a gene. Germline V gene data show CDR1 as SGHNT and CDR2 as YENEEA. The CDR3 is made up of 17 amino acids. The CDR3 loop is CASSFSRMGEGRGEQFF. CDR3 bases: TGTGCCAGCAGCTTTTCTCGTATGGGGGAGGGCCGCGGTGAGCAGTTCTTC.

For this clonotype: The junction differs from germline at one of its ends, possibly a read error. The V and J genes are TRBV15 and TRBJ2-7; 9 nucleotides line up with TRBD2. The CDR3 totals 18 residues. Germline V CDR1 and CDR2: LNHNV, YYDKDF (reference sequence). The CDR3 bases are TGTGCCACCAGCAGAGATCAAATAGCGGGAGTGTCCTCCTACGGGCAGTACTTC. Protein: CATSRDQIAGVSSYGQYF.

This clonotype has just a few counts. The V and J genes are TRBV20-1 and TRBJ1-5, with D perhaps TRBD1 (6 bases). This CDR3 has 14 residues. Trimming left V 4 bases short and J 6 bases short, with 16 bases between. The germline V gene encodes CDR1 DFQATT and CDR2 SNEGSKA (reference sequence). The CDR3 here is CSATLGGPGQPQHF. The CDR3 coding sequence is TGCAGTGCTACCTTAGGGGGGCCCGGTCAGCCCCAGCATTTT.

The CDR3 DNA follows: TGCGCCAGCAGCTTGGATCCGGGACCCCCGAGGGGAGAGACCCAGTACTTC. This sequence encodes CASSLDPGPPRGETQYF. The chain joins TRBV5-1 to TRBJ2-5; D might be TRBD1 or TRBD2, each matching 5 bases. The CDR3 is 17 residues long. V gave up 0 bases and J gave up 4 bases, with 19 bases separating them. Germline CDR1 and CDR2: SGHRS and YFSETQ.

This rearrangement joins TRBV28 to TRBJ2-3; either TRBD1 or TRBD2 may fit D (5 bases each). V was pared by 6 bases and J by 1 base, with 14 bases between. Germline V gives CDR1 MDHEN, CDR2 SYDVKM. There are 15 residues in the CDR3. CDR3 sequence (DNA): TGTGCCAGCAGGCCCTCTAGAGGGGGCACAGATACGCAGTATTTT. Its protein is CASRPSRGGTDTQYF. Filled out from reference TRBV28 and TRBJ2-3, the complete variable domain reads DVKVTQSSRYLVKRTGEKVFLECVQDMDHENMFWYRQDPGLGLRLIYFSYDVKMKEKGDIPEGYSVSREKKERFSLILESASTNQTSMYLCASRPSRGGTDTQYFGPGTRLTVL.

The CDR3 DNA reads as TGTGCCAGCAGCCAAGGGGGGAGTGCGGATACGCAGTATTTT. This gives the protein CASSQGGSADTQYF. The chain uses TRBV7-3 and TRBJ2-3, with D possibly being TRBD1 or TRBD2 (6 bases each). In germline, CDR1 is SGHTA, CDR2 FQGTGA. Trimming took off 5 bases at V and 6 bases at J, with 15 bases between the two ends. The CDR3 is made up of 14 amino acids. The variable domain in full, completed from reference TRBV7-3 and TRBJ2-3, reads GAGVSQTPSNKVTEKGKYVELRCDPISGHTALYWYRQSLGQGPEFLIYFQGTGAADDSGLPNDRFFAVRPEGSVSTLKIQRTERGDSAVYLCASSQGGSADTQYFGPGTRLTVL.